This T cell receptor (beta chain) was observed in a study of shared clonotypes between healthy human individuals. Study in general: CD8 memory received one plate per donor, CD8 naive two, CD4 memory three and CD4 naive three.

The length of the CDR3 is 15 residues. The J segment lost 4 bases and the V segment lost 6 bases, leaving 8 bases of the junction unmatched. Germline V lookup: CDR1 MNHEY, CDR2 SVGAGI. Sequencing was performed with immunoSEQ multiplex PCR; in TCRdb, only in-frame clones are kept and a portion is missing. The table shows 2 million to 2.5 million clones, with 85% to 95% occurring only once. V is TRBV6-5 and J is TRBJ2-1, with 8 positions matching TRBD2. The sequenced sample consisted of naive CD4+ T cells sorted from blood. Subset of the sample: CD45RA+ positively selected. This receptor was identified in a man younger than 30 in good health. CDR3 in DNA: TGTGCCAGCAGCCTGACTAGCGCACCGTACAATGAGCAGTTCTTC. Translation: CASSLTSAPYNEQFF.